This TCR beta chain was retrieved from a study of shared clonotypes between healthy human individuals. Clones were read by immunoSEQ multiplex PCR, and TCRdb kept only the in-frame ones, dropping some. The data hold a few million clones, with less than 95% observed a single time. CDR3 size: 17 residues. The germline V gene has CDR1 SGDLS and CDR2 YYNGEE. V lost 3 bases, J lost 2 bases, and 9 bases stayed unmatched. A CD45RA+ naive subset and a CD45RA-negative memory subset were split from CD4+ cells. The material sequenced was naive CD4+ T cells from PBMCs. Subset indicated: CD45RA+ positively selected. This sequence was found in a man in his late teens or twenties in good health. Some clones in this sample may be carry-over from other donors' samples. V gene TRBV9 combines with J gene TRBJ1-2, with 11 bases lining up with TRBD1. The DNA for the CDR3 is TGTGCCAGCAGCGAAAGGCGGACAGGGGGCTTCAACTATGGCTACACCTTC. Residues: CASSERRTGGFNYGYTF.